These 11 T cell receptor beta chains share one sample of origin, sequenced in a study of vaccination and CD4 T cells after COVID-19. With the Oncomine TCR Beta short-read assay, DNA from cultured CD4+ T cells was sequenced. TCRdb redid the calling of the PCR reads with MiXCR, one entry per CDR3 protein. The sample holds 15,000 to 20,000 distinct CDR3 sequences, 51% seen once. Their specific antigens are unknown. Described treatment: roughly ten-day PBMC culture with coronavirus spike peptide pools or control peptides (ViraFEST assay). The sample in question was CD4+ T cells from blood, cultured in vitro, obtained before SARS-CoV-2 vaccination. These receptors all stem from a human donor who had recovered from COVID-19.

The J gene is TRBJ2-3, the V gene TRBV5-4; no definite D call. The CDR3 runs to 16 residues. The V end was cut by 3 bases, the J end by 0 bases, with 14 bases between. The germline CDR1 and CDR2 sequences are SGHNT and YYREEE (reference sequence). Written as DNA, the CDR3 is TGTGCCAGCAGCTCCGACCCAGCGCCCAGCACAGATACGCAGTATTTT. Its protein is CASSSDPAPSTDTQYF.

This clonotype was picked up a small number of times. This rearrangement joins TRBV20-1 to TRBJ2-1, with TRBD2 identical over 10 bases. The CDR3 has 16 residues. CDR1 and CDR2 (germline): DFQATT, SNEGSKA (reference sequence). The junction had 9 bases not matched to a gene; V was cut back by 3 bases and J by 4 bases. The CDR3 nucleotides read TGCAGTGCTAGGGGTCCAGCGGGAGGGAGATACAATGAGCAGTTCTTC. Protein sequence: CSARGPAGGRYNEQFF.

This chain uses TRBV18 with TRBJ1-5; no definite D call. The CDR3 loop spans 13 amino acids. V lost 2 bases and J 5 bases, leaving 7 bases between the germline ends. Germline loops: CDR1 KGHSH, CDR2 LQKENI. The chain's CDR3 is CASSPYNDQPQHF. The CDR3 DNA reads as TGTGCCAGCTCACCATATAACGATCAGCCCCAGCATTTT.

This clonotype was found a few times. The CDR3 is CASSSAWNSNQPQHF. DNA of the CDR3: TGTGCCAGTAGTTCAGCATGGAATAGCAATCAGCCCCAGCATTTT. The genes are TRBV19 and TRBJ1-5; D gene unclear. The CDR3 extends over 15 amino acids. The germline V gene encodes CDR1 LNHDA and CDR2 SQIVND (reference sequence). The V gene lost 5 bases and the J gene lost 0 bases, with 11 bases spanning the gap.

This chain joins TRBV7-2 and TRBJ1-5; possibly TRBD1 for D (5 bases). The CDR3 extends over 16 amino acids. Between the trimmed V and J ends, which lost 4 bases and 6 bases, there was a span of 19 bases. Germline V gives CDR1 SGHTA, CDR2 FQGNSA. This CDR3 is CASSSRGGGMGQPQHF. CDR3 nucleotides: TGTGCCAGCAGCTCCCGGGGGGGAGGAATGGGTCAGCCCCAGCATTTT.

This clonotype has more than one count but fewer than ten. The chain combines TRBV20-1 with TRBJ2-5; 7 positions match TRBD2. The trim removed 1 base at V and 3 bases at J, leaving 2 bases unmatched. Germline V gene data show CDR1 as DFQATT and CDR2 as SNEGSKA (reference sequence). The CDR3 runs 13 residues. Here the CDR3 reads CSARVLAEETQYF. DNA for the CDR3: TGCAGTGCTAGAGTGCTAGCGGAAGAGACCCAGTACTTC.

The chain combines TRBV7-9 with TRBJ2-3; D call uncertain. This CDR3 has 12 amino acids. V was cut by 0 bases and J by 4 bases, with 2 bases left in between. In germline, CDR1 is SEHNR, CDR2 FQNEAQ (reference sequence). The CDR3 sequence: CASSLASDTQYF. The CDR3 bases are TGTGCCAGCAGCTTAGCCTCAGATACGCAGTATTTT.

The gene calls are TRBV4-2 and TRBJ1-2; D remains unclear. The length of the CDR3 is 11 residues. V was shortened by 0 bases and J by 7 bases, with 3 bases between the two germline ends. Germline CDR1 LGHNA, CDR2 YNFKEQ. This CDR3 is CASSQEGGYTF. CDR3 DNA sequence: TGTGCCAGCAGCCAAGAGGGTGGCTACACCTTC.

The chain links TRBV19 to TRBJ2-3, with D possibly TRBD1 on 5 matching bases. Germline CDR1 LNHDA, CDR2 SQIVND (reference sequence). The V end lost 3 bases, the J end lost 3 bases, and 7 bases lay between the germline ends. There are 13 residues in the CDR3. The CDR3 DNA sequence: TGTGCCAGTAGTATCCAGGGAACAGATACGCAGTATTTT. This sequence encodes CASSIQGTDTQYF.

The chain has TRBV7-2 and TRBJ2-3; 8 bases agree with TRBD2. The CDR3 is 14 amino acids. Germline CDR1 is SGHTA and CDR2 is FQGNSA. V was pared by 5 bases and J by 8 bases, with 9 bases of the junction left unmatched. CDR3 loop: CASSPQRGWGTQYF. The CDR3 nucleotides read TGTGCCAGCAGCCCACAGCGGGGGTGGGGTACGCAGTATTTT.

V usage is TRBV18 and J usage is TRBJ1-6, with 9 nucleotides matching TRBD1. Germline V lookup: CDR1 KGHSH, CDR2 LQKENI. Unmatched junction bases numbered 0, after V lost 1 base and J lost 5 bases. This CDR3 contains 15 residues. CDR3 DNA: TGTGCCAGCTCACCACGACAGGGGGATAATTCACCCCTCCACTTT. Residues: CASSPRQGDNSPLHF.